This section outlines one T cell receptor (beta chain) sequence together with its context. The table lists this clone with a count of one. Which antigen it targets is not known. No base-level quality is on record; no much larger clone is a single base apart. These data come from a study of T cell responses to AZD1222 COVID-19 vaccine (dated by TCRdb to the early 2020s). Describing the broader study: AZD1222 recipients whose second dose came at about 4 weeks and those whose second dose came at about 12 weeks were combined into one group, since spike-specific TCR depth and breadth did not differ between the two schedules. Trial participants were enrolled by age into subgroups of 18-55, 56-69 and 70-plus years, and around 150, 28 and 57 TCR-sequenced participants, respectively, were included in these subgroups. TCR sequencing covered about 230 trial participants: 200 to 220 given two doses of AZD1222 and around 25 given two doses of MenACWY control vaccine. Here is what the overall study found, with its caveats: Because no samples from the day 14 peak response were available, repertoires could be characterized only after the peak T cell response. Nearly half of unique spike-specific TCRs reportedly recognized epitopes outside regions mutated in the B.1.351 and B.1.1.7 variants. The 56-69-year group was small, and its depth increase did not reach significance, likely because of low power. After two AZD1222 doses, both the breadth and the depth of spike-specific TCRs were significantly higher than at day 0 and than in MenACWY recipients. Conclusions about previously exposed vaccinees are limited, since just a handful of AZD1222 recipients were seropositive for SARS-CoV-2 at baseline. Participants were mostly white British and included more females than males, and it was suggested by the authors that clonal diversity may have been underestimated. Vaccine-associated CD4 TCRs spanned the whole spike protein, with dominant responses in regions 160-218 and 743-854.

Read against the paper, the sample's time point label means: baseline before first vaccination. Vaccinee samples came from UK trials COV001 and COV002, including a single-blind randomized controlled phase 2/3 trial of AZD1222 (ChAdOx1 nCoV-19) in healthy adults. For TCRbeta chain sequencing, PBMC samples from trial participants were taken at day 0 and at day 28 after the second dose. The CDR3 regions of human TCRbeta chains were analyzed by immunosequencing. The authors processed their data as follows. TCRs in the repertoires were compared against a reference library of SARS-CoV-2-specific TCRs that had been generated with the MIRA antigen-specificity platform. Breadth meant the fraction of unique TCRs that were SARS-CoV-2-associated, whereas depth meant the fraction of total T cells that were SARS-CoV-2-associated. Using the MIRA data, every spike-specific TCR was mapped to the spike region that the TCR reacted to and assigned to either a CD4 or a CD8 class. Log10-transformed breadth and depth values were compared by one-way ANOVA with Sidak's multiple comparisons tests. TCRdb holds this immuneACCESS table with in-frame rearrangements only. Some clones are missing; in checked studies, unresolved V genes explain under half, and the rest has no known cause. That table is the source of V, J and clone size, and D and trimming were worked out from the DNA. This sample gives over 100,000 clones in total; approximately 90% of them show up just once. The ten biggest clones cover roughly 7% of the sample.

CDR1 LGHNA and CDR2 YSLEER were looked up in the germline V gene. V is pared back by 3 bases and J by 8 bases, with 22 bases lying between the germline termini. The CDR3 runs 17 amino acids, cysteine and phenylalanine included. Of all the DNA, just the CDR3 is kept, 51 bases in frame from base 1. Material: peripheral blood, obtained on day 0 of AZD1222 vaccination. The chain employs TRBV4-3 and TRBJ1-4; perhaps TRBD1 is the D gene, with 5 bases matching. This clonotype was obtained from an adult in good health. The base sequence is TGCGCCAGCAGCCAGGGGGGGTTCGGCACTGAGGAGGAAAAACTGTTTTTT. Translated, this is CASSQGGFGTEEEKLFF.